One sample yielded the 25 T cell receptor beta chains listed below, sequenced in a study of identical twins. TCRdb re-derived calls from the 5' RACE reads in MiXCR, one entry per CDR3 protein. The sample records approximately 670,000 distinct CDR3 sequences, around 6% being singletons. The sequenced sample consisted of naive T cells sorted from blood. The receptors originated from a man aged 18 to 29 in good health.

This clonotype has more than one count but fewer than ten. The rearrangement joins TRBV12-2 to TRBJ2-7; the table names TRBD1, a call not compared with the DNA. TRBV12-2 is a recognized pseudogene. The CDR3 covers 16 residues. The CDR3 protein is CASRLAGQTVSYEQYV. As DNA, the CDR3 is TGTGCAAGTCGCTTAGCGGGACAAACGGTATCCTACGAGCAGTACGTC.

The chain employs TRBV3-1 and TRBJ1-3; perhaps TRBD1 as D (5 bases). V shed 4 bases and J shed 9 bases, with 13 bases lying between them. The CDR3 has 13 amino acids. Germline values: CDR1 LGHDT, CDR2 YNNKEL (reference sequence). The DNA for the CDR3 is TGTGCCAGCAGCCTCCCTACAGGCGGCACCATATATTTT. This encodes CASSLPTGGTIYF.

This clonotype was observed many times. The chain uses TRBV5-1 and TRBJ2-5; tentatively, D is TRBD1 (7 bases). The length of the CDR3 is 16 residues. Germline assignment: CDR1 SGHRS and CDR2 YFSETQ. V gave up 0 bases and J gave up 3 bases, with 15 bases separating them. Here the CDR3 DNA reads TGCGCCAGCAGCTTGGACTTGGCAGGGGGGAAAGAGACCCAGTACTTC. The encoded protein is CASSLDLAGGKETQYF. The complete variable domain, with remaining parts taken from reference TRBV5-1 and TRBJ2-5, reads KAGVTQTPRYLIKTRGQQVTLSCSPISGHRSVSWYQQTPGQGLQFLFEYFSETQRNKGNFPGRFSGRQFSNSRSEMNVSTLELGDSALYLCASSLDLAGGKETQYFGPGTRLLVL.

This clonotype has a count of ten or more. The chain couples TRBV20-1 to TRBJ2-7; D is tentatively TRBD1 or TRBD2 (6 bases each). Trimming removed 0 bases from V and 2 bases from J, with 29 bases in between. The CDR3 length is 20 residues. Germline loops: CDR1 DFQATT, CDR2 SNEGSKA (reference sequence). CDR3 sequence: CSARDAPGDTQRAITYEQYV. The CDR3 bases are TGCAGTGCTAGAGATGCTCCGGGGGACACGCAGAGGGCAATCACCTACGAGCAGTACGTC.

The chain combines TRBV5-1 with TRBJ2-7; TRBD1 matches 7 bases. With 4 bases clipped from V and 0 bases from J, the junction kept 4 bases outside the gene matches. This CDR3 contains 14 residues. Germline values: CDR1 SGHRS, CDR2 YFSETQ. The CDR3 is CASSGGQRSYEQYF. Here the CDR3 DNA reads TGCGCCAGCAGCGGGGGACAGCGCTCCTACGAGCAGTACTTC.

The genes are TRBV21-1 and TRBJ2-5; the table's D gene call, TRBD1, was not cross checked with the DNA. TRBV21-1 represents a pseudogene. The CDR3 has 16 amino acids. The CDR3 DNA sequence: TGTGCCAGCAGTATTGACAGGGGACGGCCCAAAGAGACCCAGTACTTC. Protein sequence: CASSIDRGRPKETQYF.

The rearrangement uses TRBV11-2 and TRBJ2-5, with 9 bases lining up with TRBD2. The CDR3 spans 12 residues. J was trimmed by 13 bases and V by 0 bases; bases with no gene match: 3. Germline lookup yields CDR1 SGHAT and CDR2 FQNNGV. The CDR3, as DNA: TGTGCCAGCAGCTTAGATGAGGGACTAGCGTACTTC. Amino acid sequence: CASSLDEGLAYF.

DNA of the CDR3: TGCGCCAGCAGCGGGTCGGGAGGTAATGAGCAGTTCTTC. Translating it yields CASSGSGGNEQFF. V gene TRBV10-2 combines with J gene TRBJ2-1; 7 bases agree with TRBD2. Unmatched junction bases numbered 6, after V lost 6 bases and J lost 7 bases. Germline V CDR1 and CDR2: WSHSY, SAAADI. The CDR3 consists of 13 residues.

This clonotype was seen ten or more times. The chain combines TRBV20-1 with TRBJ2-7; 8 bases are shared with TRBD2. Germline V CDR1 and CDR2: DFQATT, SNEGSKA (reference sequence). V was pared by 6 bases and J by 6 bases, with 13 bases of the junction left unmatched. The CDR3 length is 14 residues. CDR3 sequence: CSALSPGLGAEQYF. CDR3 DNA sequence: TGCAGTGCCCTCTCCCCGGGACTAGGCGCCGAGCAGTACTTC.

The sample holds many counts of this clonotype. The V call is TRBV7-8, the J call TRBJ1-2, with D uncertain. Germline V CDR1 and CDR2: SGHVS, FQNEAQ. The CDR3 totals 12 residues. V was clipped by 5 bases and J by 5 bases, with 9 bases between them. The CDR3 spells CASSGSLYGYTF. In DNA form, the CDR3 reads TGTGCCAGCAGCGGAAGTTTATATGGCTACACCTTC.

This clonotype was detected ten times or more. V and J are TRBV20-1 and TRBJ2-7, with 11 positions matching TRBD1. CDR1 is DFQATT and CDR2 is SNEGSKA in the germline V gene (reference sequence). The CDR3 is made up of 14 amino acids. V was clipped by 3 bases and J by 6 bases; unmatched bases: 7. In nucleotides, the CDR3 is TGCAGTGCTAGGGCGGGACAGGGGGGACGCGAGCAGTACTTC. It translates to CSARAGQGGREQYF.

This clonotype was observed many times. V gene TRBV11-2 combines with J gene TRBJ2-3; D gene unclear. Germline CDR1 is SGHAT and CDR2 is FQNNGV. The CDR3 runs 14 residues. The V end lost 1 base, the J end lost 4 bases, and 9 bases lay between the germline ends. CDR3 sequence (DNA): TGTGCCAGCAGCTTAGGGGTCAGCGCAGATACGCAGTATTTT. Translation: CASSLGVSADTQYF.

The table lists this clonotype with many counts. The rearrangement links TRBV14 to TRBJ2-1; D not certain. The V gene lost 1 base and the J gene lost 3 bases, with 7 bases spanning the gap. The CDR3 spans 14 residues. Germline loops: CDR1 SGHDN, CDR2 FVKESK. CDR3 region: CASSQGPGYNEQFF. CDR3 bases: TGTGCCAGCAGCCAAGGTCCAGGCTACAATGAGCAGTTCTTC.

The chain links TRBV6-1 to TRBJ1-5, with a possible D match to TRBD1 (6 bases). V was cut by 6 bases and J by 5 bases, with 14 bases left in between. The CDR3 covers 14 residues. Germline loops: CDR1 MNHNS, CDR2 SASEGT. CDR3 sequence (DNA): TGTGCCAGCAGAGCCACAGGGTTACATCAGCCCCAGCATTTT. It yields the protein CASRATGLHQPQHF.

J is TRBJ2-5 and V is TRBV6-1; D uncertain. V shed 7 bases and J shed 5 bases, with 14 bases lying between them. In germline, CDR1 is MNHNS, CDR2 SASEGT. This CDR3 is 13 amino acids long. CDR3 amino acids: CASTAILGETQYF. The DNA for the CDR3 is TGTGCCAGCACGGCAATATTAGGGGAGACCCAGTACTTC.

This clonotype showed up many times. The chain combines TRBV10-3 with TRBJ2-1; D gene unclear. V lost 6 bases, J lost 5 bases, and 11 bases lay in between. CDR1 and CDR2 (germline): ENHRY, SYGVKD. The CDR3 covers 13 residues. The CDR3 loop reads CAISDVTDNEQFF. The CDR3 DNA is TGTGCCATCAGCGACGTGACGGACAATGAGCAGTTCTTC.

The sample holds a few counts of this clonotype. The chain links TRBV20-1 to TRBJ1-1, with D possibly being TRBD1 (5 bases). Trimming took 5 bases from V and 0 from J, leaving 19 bases between them. The CDR3 has 16 residues. The germline CDR1 and CDR2 sequences are DFQATT and SNEGSKA (reference sequence). The CDR3 is CSAVPGGFPMNTEAFF. The CDR3 nucleotides are TGCAGTGCTGTTCCGGGGGGTTTTCCCATGAACACTGAAGCTTTCTTT.

This clonotype showed up just a few times. This chain connects TRBV6-1 to TRBJ2-2; 10 nucleotides align to TRBD2. CDR3 size: 16 residues. The germline V gene encodes CDR1 MNHNS and CDR2 SASEGT. J was trimmed by 6 bases and V by 6 bases; bases with no gene match: 10. The CDR3 sequence: CASRLPGTSAAGELFF. The DNA of the CDR3 is TGTGCCAGCAGACTTCCCGGGACTAGCGCCGCCGGGGAGCTGTTTTTT.

This clonotype was picked up many times. The chain couples TRBV27 to TRBJ1-1; D is perhaps TRBD1 (5 bases). Trimming cost V 8 bases and J 7 bases, with 20 bases left between them. The germline gives CDR1 MNHEY, CDR2 SMNVEV (reference sequence). The CDR3 sequence is 14 residues long. In DNA, the CDR3 is TGTGCCAGCTCGATAACCGGGGGGATGGGTGAAGCTTTCTTT. Amino acid sequence: CASSITGGMGEAFF.

The sample holds many counts of this clonotype. The genes are TRBV10-3 and TRBJ1-2, with D possibly matching TRBD1 (6 bases). Germline lookup yields CDR1 ENHRY and CDR2 SYGVKD. The CDR3 length is 16 residues. The germline V and J ends were trimmed by 2 bases and 8 bases, with 21 bases remaining between them. CDR3 bases: TGTGCCATCAGTGAGCCCTACGGACAGACCGAAAAAGGCTACACCTTC. The encoded protein is CAISEPYGQTEKGYTF.

This clonotype was counted many times. The chain joins TRBV10-3 to TRBJ2-1; possibly TRBD2 for D (6 bases). The CDR3 sequence is 16 residues long. Germline CDR1 ENHRY, CDR2 SYGVKD. Deletions cut 3 bases from V and 3 bases from J, with 15 bases between. The CDR3 nucleotides read TGTGCCATCAGTGAAGCGTTCGGGGGAGGCTACAATGAGCAGTTCTTC. This sequence encodes CAISEAFGGGYNEQFF.

In this sample, this clonotype turned up many times. The chain uses TRBV20-1 and TRBJ2-3; D gene uncertain. The V gene lost 4 bases and the J gene lost 2 bases, with 10 bases spanning the gap. CDR1 is DFQATT, CDR2 SNEGSKA, per germline (reference sequence). The CDR3 contains 13 residues. The CDR3 DNA reads TGCAGTGCTATCGCGGAGTACACAGATACGCAGTATTTT. It codes for CSAIAEYTDTQYF.

This clonotype showed up just a few times. The chain couples TRBV24-1 to TRBJ2-5; no reliable D call. This CDR3 contains 13 residues. V lost 2 bases to trimming and J lost 5 bases, with 8 bases between them. Per germline, CDR1 KGHDR and CDR2 SFDVKD. CDR3 region: CATSDSVRETQYF. The CDR3 coding sequence is TGTGCCACCAGTGATTCCGTCCGGGAGACCCAGTACTTC.

This clonotype was detected only a few times. This rearrangement joins TRBV20-1 to TRBJ2-1; D call uncertain. The CDR3 runs to 12 residues. Germline CDR1 is DFQATT and CDR2 is SNEGSKA (reference sequence). V lost 6 bases and J 7 bases, leaving 13 bases between the germline ends. The DNA for the CDR3 is TGCAGTGCACCCCGCGGATCAAATGAGCAGTTCTTC. It encodes CSAPRGSNEQFF.

V usage is TRBV29-1 and J usage is TRBJ2-1; D might be TRBD2 (6 bases). The CDR3 consists of 14 residues. The germline V and J ends were trimmed by 4 bases and 2 bases, with 12 bases remaining between them. The germline CDR1 and CDR2 sequences are SQVTM and ANQGSEA. In nucleotides, the CDR3 is TGCAGCGTTGGGGGGGATTTTGCCTACAATGAGCAGTTCTTC. Protein product: CSVGGDFAYNEQFF.